These 28 T cell receptor beta chains originate from one sample sequenced in a study of cytomegalovirus exposure and HLA in healthy donors. PCR used 60 Vbeta primers and 13 Jbeta primers. Repertoires were generated with immunoSEQ multiplex PCR, while TCRdb's copy carries only in-frame clones and drops some. The data hold approximately 150,000 clones, with under 85% observed a single time. Material for sequencing was PBMCs. The origin of the receptors is a woman younger than 45 in good health and CMV-seronegative.

This clone was observed a single time. The CDR3 nucleotides are TGTGCCAGCAGCCAGACAGGGGATTTAGGCTATGGCTACACCTTC. Translated: CASSQTGDLGYGYTF. The V call is TRBV11-2, the J call TRBJ1-2, with TRBD1 matching 8 bases. CDR1 and CDR2 from the germline V gene are SGHAT and FQNNGV. J lost 4 bases, V lost 5 bases, and 9 bases had no gene match. The CDR3 contains 15 residues. The whole variable domain, remainder taken from reference TRBV11-2 and TRBJ1-2, is EAGVAQSPRYKIIEKRQSVAFWCNPISGHATLYWYQQILGQGPKLLIQFQNNGVVDDSQLPKDRFSAERLKGVDSTLKIQPAKLEDSAVYLCASSQTGDLGYGYTFGSGTRLTVV.

The chain carries TRBV6-5 and TRBJ1-5; D is perhaps TRBD1 (6 bases). V lost 0 bases to trimming and J lost 5 bases, with 14 bases between them. Looked up from germline, CDR1 is MNHEY and CDR2 is SVGAGI. The CDR3 runs 16 residues. The CDR3: CASSYSKVRGYQPQHF. CDR3 sequence (DNA): TGTGCCAGCAGTTACTCGAAGGTCAGGGGCTATCAGCCCCAGCATTTT.

The rearrangement links TRBV21-1 to TRBJ1-1; the table's TRBD1 call for D was not verified on the DNA. TRBV21-1 represents a pseudogene. The CDR3 is 16 residues long. CDR3 sequence reads: CASSKAAGGKGTEAFF. CDR3 nucleotides: TGTGCCAGCAGCAAAGCGGCAGGGGGGAAGGGCACTGAAGCTTTCTTT.

A few counts support this clone. A read error is likely, as this CDR3 ends without the conserved phenylalanine or tryptophan. Because the CDR3's place on the DNA is in doubt, the DNA is left out and the CDR3 is given as listed by TCRdb. The rearrangement uses TRBV6-1 and TRBJ1-4. The CDR3 length equals 11 residues, ends included. Looked up from germline, CDR1 is MNHNS and CDR2 is SASEGT. CDR3: CASSSLGSYYI.

CDR3 region: CASGDLGDTQYF. The CDR3 nucleotides read TGTGCCAGCGGAGACCTCGGAGATACGCAGTATTTT. V is TRBV13 and J is TRBJ2-3; no reliable D call. This CDR3 has 12 residues. The V gene's germline CDR1 is PRHDT and CDR2 FYEKMQ (reference sequence). V lost 8 bases and J 5 bases, leaving 11 bases between the germline ends.

V usage is TRBV19 and J usage is TRBJ2-3, with D tentatively TRBD2 (7 bases). With 2 bases removed from V and 0 bases from J, the gap between germline ends came to 12 bases. The germline CDR1 and CDR2 sequences are LNHDA and SQIVND (reference sequence). The CDR3 is made up of 16 amino acids. CDR3 DNA sequence: TGTGCCAGTAGTATACGTGCGGGGGCTAGCACAGATACGCAGTATTTT. Translated: CASSIRAGASTDTQYF.

The chain has TRBV11-2 and TRBJ2-5; 8 nucleotides line up with TRBD2. There are 15 residues in the CDR3. Germline V gene lookup returns CDR1 SGHAT and CDR2 FQNNGV. Trimming took 6 bases from V and 5 from J; bases not matched to a gene: 11. The CDR3 loop reads CASRTLRGAQETQYF. The CDR3, as DNA: TGTGCCAGCAGGACCCTGCGGGGGGCGCAGGAGACCCAGTACTTC.

This clone was recorded once. V is TRBV7-3 and J is TRBJ1-1; D uncertain. This CDR3 has 14 residues. The germline V gene encodes CDR1 SGHTA and CDR2 FQGTGA. V dropped 2 bases and J dropped 1 base, with 8 bases sitting between them. The CDR3 DNA reads as TGTGCCAGCAGCTTAGAGGCTTCGAACACTGAAGCTTTCTTT. Protein: CASSLEASNTEAFF.

The chain links TRBV5-1 to TRBJ2-5; TRBD2 matches 11 bases. This CDR3 contains 16 residues. Trimming cost V 4 bases and J 1 base; bases outside gene matches: 6. Per germline, CDR1 SGHRS and CDR2 YFSETQ. CDR3 bases: TGCGCCAGCAGCGGGGGACTAGCGGCCCTCCAAGAGACCCAGTACTTC. Protein: CASSGGLAALQETQYF.

The rearrangement joins TRBV11-2 to TRBJ2-7; 7 bases agree with TRBD1. The germline gives CDR1 SGHAT, CDR2 FQNNGV. V lost 6 bases, J lost 0 bases, and 14 bases stayed unmatched. The CDR3 is 17 residues long. In DNA form, the CDR3 reads TGTGCCAGCAGACACGCATACAGGGGCCTAAGCTCCTACGAGCAGTACTTC. It yields the protein CASRHAYRGLSSYEQYF.

The CDR3 spells CASSQREQRDHNVLGELFF. The CDR3 DNA reads as TGTGCCAGCAGCCAAAGGGAGCAGCGGGACCACAATGTATTGGGGGAGCTGTTTTTT. J is TRBJ2-2 and V is TRBV4-2, with 7 bases identical to TRBD2. The CDR3 spans 19 residues. Germline V CDR1 and CDR2: LGHNA, YNFKEQ. V lost 2 bases and J lost 8; bases outside the gene matches: 20.

The rearrangement uses TRBV5-1 and TRBJ1-3; D gene unclear. Between the trimmed V and J ends, which lost 0 bases and 0 bases, there was a span of 7 bases. The CDR3 spans 15 residues. Germline V gene lookup returns CDR1 SGHRS and CDR2 YFSETQ. The CDR3 here is CASSLDTSSGNTIYF. DNA for the CDR3: TGCGCCAGCAGCTTGGACACTAGCTCTGGAAACACCATATATTTT.

The J gene is TRBJ1-5, the V gene TRBV5-5; possibly TRBD1 for D (5 bases). This CDR3 is built from 14 residues. V lost 4 bases to trimming and J lost 5 bases, with 13 bases between them. Per the germline V gene, CDR1 is SGHKS and CDR2 is YYEKEE (reference sequence). Here the CDR3 reads CASSLGTTDQPQHF. The CDR3 DNA sequence: TGTGCCAGCAGCCTCGGGACTACGGATCAGCCCCAGCATTTT.

This chain uses TRBV7-2 with TRBJ2-3; 8 nucleotides line up with TRBD2. The germline gives CDR1 SGHTA, CDR2 FQGNSA. This CDR3 region has 15 residues. The ends lost 6 bases at V and 2 bases at J; junction bases unmatched: 7. The CDR3 region is CASSYSGTTTDTQYF. The CDR3 DNA reads TGTGCCAGCAGTTATAGCGGGACTACCACAGATACGCAGTATTTT.

The chain uses TRBV6-5 and TRBJ2-5; 7 nucleotides align to TRBD1. The CDR3 spans 16 residues. J gave up 6 bases and V 0 bases, and 10 bases lay outside the gene matches. The germline V gene has CDR1 MNHEY and CDR2 SVGAGI. The CDR3 is CASSYSRVDRAKTQYF. In nucleotides, the CDR3 is TGTGCCAGCAGTTACTCGAGGGTCGACAGGGCCAAGACCCAGTACTTC.

The chain uses TRBV7-2 and TRBJ2-7; a possible D gene is TRBD1 (7 bases). Trimming pared 1 base from V and 2 bases from J, leaving 12 bases between. Germline-derived CDR1 and CDR2 are SGHTA and FQGNSA. The CDR3 extends over 15 amino acids. The CDR3 loop is CASSLVGRGAYEQYF. The CDR3 DNA reads TGTGCCAGCAGCTTAGTAGGCAGGGGGGCCTACGAGCAGTACTTC.

The rearrangement joins TRBV4-3 to TRBJ1-4; a weak D match, TRBD1 (6 bases). Germline values: CDR1 LGHNA, CDR2 YSLEER. The germline V and J ends were trimmed by 0 bases and 0 bases, with 14 bases remaining between them. The CDR3 runs to 18 residues. The CDR3 is CASSQEGTRTATNEKLFF. For the CDR3, the DNA is TGCGCCAGCAGCCAAGAGGGGACCCGGACAGCAACTAATGAAAAACTGTTTTTT.

V is TRBV6-6 and J is TRBJ2-3, with 9 bases identical to TRBD2. The CDR3 is made up of 16 amino acids. V shed 4 bases, J shed 0 bases, and the junction held 5 bases outside the gene matches. CDR1 MNHNY and CDR2 SVGAGI come from the germline V gene (reference sequence). The CDR3 sequence: CASSLLRGGSTDTQYF. The CDR3 DNA follows: TGTGCCAGCAGTTTGTTGCGGGGGGGTAGCACAGATACGCAGTATTTT.

This chain links TRBV4-1 with TRBJ1-4; TRBD1 agrees at 12 bases. In germline, CDR1 is MGHRA, CDR2 YSYEKL. The CDR3 extends over 17 amino acids. Trimming at V came to 3 bases and at J to 0 bases, leaving 2 bases not matched to a gene. CDR3 protein: CASSQGQGATTNEKLFF. CDR3 DNA: TGCGCCAGCAGCCAGGGACAGGGGGCAACAACTAATGAAAAACTGTTTTTT.

The V and J genes are TRBV2 and TRBJ1-1, with D possibly being TRBD1 (5 bases). V lost 3 bases, J lost 5 bases, and 16 bases lay in between. The germline CDR1 and CDR2 sequences are SNHLY and FYNNEI. The CDR3 has 15 amino acids. The CDR3 region is CASSEWVGPETEAFF. The CDR3 nucleotides read TGTGCCAGCAGTGAGTGGGTGGGGCCGGAAACTGAAGCTTTCTTT. Full variable domain (outside the CDR3, taken from reference TRBV2 and TRBJ1-1): EPEVTQTPSHQVTQMGQEVILRCVPISNHLYFYWYRQILGQKVEFLVSFYNNEISEKSEIFDDQFSVERPDGSNFTLKIRSTKLEDSAMYFCASSEWVGPETEAFFGQGTRLTVV.

V gene TRBV30 combines with J gene TRBJ1-5; D is uncertain. The CDR3 is 14 residues long. The V end lost 2 bases, the J end lost 0 bases, and 8 bases lay between the germline ends. Germline values: CDR1 GTSNPN, CDR2 SVGIG (reference sequence). The CDR3 region is CAWSSGNSNQPQHF. CDR3 sequence (DNA): TGTGCCTGGAGTTCCGGGAATAGCAATCAGCCCCAGCATTTT.

The V and J genes are TRBV7-6 and TRBJ2-2, with TRBD1 matching 10 bases. The CDR3 is made up of 15 amino acids. The V gene end was trimmed by 5 bases and the J gene end by 5 bases; junction bases not matched to a gene: 5. Germline lookup yields CDR1 SGHVS and CDR2 FNYEAQ. CDR3 nucleotide sequence: TGTGCCAGCAGCCTTGACAGGGGGCGTACCGGGGAGCTGTTTTTT. Its translation is CASSLDRGRTGELFF.

This clone was picked up a small number of times. The CDR3 loop reads CASTKAGAGGEAFF. The CDR3 DNA reads TGTGCCAGCACTAAGGCAGGGGCGGGGGGAGAAGCTTTCTTT. The V and J genes are TRBV6-5 and TRBJ1-1; D may be TRBD1 (6 bases). This CDR3 region has 14 residues. Germline-derived CDR1 and CDR2 are MNHEY and SVGAGI. Trimming removed 7 bases from V and 8 bases from J, with 20 bases in between.

The gene calls are TRBV6-5 and TRBJ2-1; TRBD1 is a possible D gene (5 bases). Germline assignment: CDR1 MNHEY and CDR2 SVGAGI. V was clipped by 4 bases and J by 4 bases, with 11 bases between them. The CDR3 extends over 14 amino acids. The CDR3 DNA is TGTGCCAGCAGTTTAGGGGCTCCATACAATGAGCAGTTCTTC. Protein: CASSLGAPYNEQFF.

The chain employs TRBV30 and TRBJ2-5; 7 nucleotides agree with TRBD1. Germline V gene lookup returns CDR1 GTSNPN and CDR2 SVGIG (reference sequence). Germline trimming cut 3 bases from V and 11 bases from J; bases unmatched to any gene: 18. The CDR3 contains 15 residues. Here the CDR3 DNA reads TGTGCCTGGAGCGGATTCCGGACCGGGACAGAAGAGCAGTACTTC. Residues: CAWSGFRTGTEEQYF. The variable domain in full, with the rest retrieved from reference TRBV30 and TRBJ2-5, is SQTIHQWPATLVQPVGSPLSLECTVEGTSNPNLYWYRQAAGRGLQLLFYSVGIGQISSEVPQNLSASRPQDRQFILSSKKLLLSDSGFYLCAWSGFRTGTEEQYFGPGTRLLVL.

This clone was recorded a few times. This chain connects TRBV7-9 to TRBJ2-5; 10 nucleotides match TRBD2. This CDR3 has 16 amino acids. The V gene's germline CDR1 is SEHNR and CDR2 FQNEAQ (reference sequence). V was pared by 3 bases and J by 5 bases, with 9 bases of the junction left unmatched. CDR3 in amino acids: CASSLALAGPRETQYF. The CDR3 DNA reads as TGTGCCAGCAGCTTGGCACTAGCGGGGCCCAGGGAGACCCAGTACTTC.

This clone was seen a few times. The chain carries TRBV5-1 and TRBJ2-7; 7 bases agree with TRBD1. J was trimmed by 6 bases and V by 3 bases; bases with no gene match: 9. Germline CDR1 reads SGHRS; CDR2 reads YFSETQ. The CDR3 covers 14 residues. CDR3 loop: CASSSSPTGREQYF. The CDR3 DNA reads as TGCGCCAGCAGCTCATCACCGACAGGGCGCGAGCAGTACTTC.

This clone appeared once. This rearrangement joins TRBV19 to TRBJ1-1, with D possibly TRBD1 on 6 matching bases. This CDR3 region has 18 residues. V was cut by 2 bases and J by 6 bases, with 25 bases left in between. Looked up from germline, CDR1 is LNHDA and CDR2 is SQIVND (reference sequence). The CDR3, as DNA: TGTGCCAGTAGTATACGCTTCGGGGGGCGAAATGTACGCCCTGAAGCTTTCTTT. Translating gives CASSIRFGGRNVRPEAFF.